This paragraph covers one T cell receptor beta chain sequence. Germline loops: CDR1 MRHNA, CDR2 SNTAGT. Trimming shortened V by 9 bases and J by 0 bases, and 24 bases separated the two germline ends. This CDR3 contains 18 residues. The sample belongs to a study of blood T cell repertoires in COVID-19. Study-level background: Samples representing acute and convalescent COVID-19 were sourced from the United States, Italy and Spain. Nucleic acid was either cDNA or gDNA, and it came from T cells, B-cell-depleted T cells, or PBMCs.

Seattle-derived patients entered the study during active infection and were followed longitudinally. Original processing notes: Amplification of reference gene primers was used by the study to estimate nucleated cell counts. Clones were read by immunoSEQ multiplex PCR, and TCRdb kept only the in-frame ones, dropping some. V and J calls and clone size are as listed in that table; D and trimming were resolved from the DNA. The sample contains 200,000 to 250,000 clones, about 88% of which appear only once. The V and J genes are TRBV6-4 and TRBJ1-3; D is uncertain. Sequences were obtained from peripheral blood. This clonotype was sampled from a woman aged 45-59 years with COVID-19, enrolled during active disease. The DNA of the CDR3 is TGTGCCAGTCGGGAGTCCCTGGAAACCCTCTACTCTGGAAACACCATATATTTT. Protein product: CASRESLETLYSGNTIYF.